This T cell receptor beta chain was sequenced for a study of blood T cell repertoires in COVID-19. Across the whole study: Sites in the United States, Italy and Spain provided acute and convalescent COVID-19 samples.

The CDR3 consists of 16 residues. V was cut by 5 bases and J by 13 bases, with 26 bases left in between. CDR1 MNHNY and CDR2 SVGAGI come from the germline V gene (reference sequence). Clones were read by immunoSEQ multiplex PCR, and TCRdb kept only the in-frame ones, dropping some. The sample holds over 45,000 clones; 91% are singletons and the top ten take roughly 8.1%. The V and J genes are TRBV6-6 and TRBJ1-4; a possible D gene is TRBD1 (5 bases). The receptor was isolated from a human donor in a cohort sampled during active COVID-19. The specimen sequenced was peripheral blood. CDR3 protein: CASSRLTGSRKGGLFF. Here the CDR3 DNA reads TGTGCCAGCAGTCGACTTACAGGAAGTCGGAAGGGTGGACTGTTTTTT.